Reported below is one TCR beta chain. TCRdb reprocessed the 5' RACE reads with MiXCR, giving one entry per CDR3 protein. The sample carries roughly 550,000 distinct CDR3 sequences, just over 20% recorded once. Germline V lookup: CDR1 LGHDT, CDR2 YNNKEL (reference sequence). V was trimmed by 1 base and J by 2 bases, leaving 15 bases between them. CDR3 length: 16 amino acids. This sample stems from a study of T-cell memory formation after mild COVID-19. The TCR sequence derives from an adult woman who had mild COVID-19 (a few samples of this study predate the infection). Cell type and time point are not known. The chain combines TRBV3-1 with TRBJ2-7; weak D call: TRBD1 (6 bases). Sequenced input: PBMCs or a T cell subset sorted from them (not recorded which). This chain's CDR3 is CASSQVPTGFPYEQYF. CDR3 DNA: TGTGCCAGCAGCCAAGTCCCGACAGGCTTCCCCTACGAGCAGTACTTC.